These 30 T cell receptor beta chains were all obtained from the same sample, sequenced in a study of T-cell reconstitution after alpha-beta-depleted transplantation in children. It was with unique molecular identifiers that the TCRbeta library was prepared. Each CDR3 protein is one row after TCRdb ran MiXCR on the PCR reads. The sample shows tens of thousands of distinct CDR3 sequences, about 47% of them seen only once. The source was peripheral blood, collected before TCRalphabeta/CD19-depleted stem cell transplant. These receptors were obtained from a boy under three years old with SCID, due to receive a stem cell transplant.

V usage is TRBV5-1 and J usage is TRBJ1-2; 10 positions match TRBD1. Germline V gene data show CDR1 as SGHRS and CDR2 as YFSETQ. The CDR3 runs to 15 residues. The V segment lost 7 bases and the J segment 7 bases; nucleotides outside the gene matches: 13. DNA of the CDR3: TGCGCCAGCGCGCCCGGGACAGGGGAACGGGGTGGCTACACCTTC. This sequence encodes CASAPGTGERGGYTF. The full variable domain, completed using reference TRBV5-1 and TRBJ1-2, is KAGVTQTPRYLIKTRGQQVTLSCSPISGHRSVSWYQQTPGQGLQFLFEYFSETQRNKGNFPGRFSGRQFSNSRSEMNVSTLELGDSALYLCASAPGTGERGGYTFGSGTRLTVV.

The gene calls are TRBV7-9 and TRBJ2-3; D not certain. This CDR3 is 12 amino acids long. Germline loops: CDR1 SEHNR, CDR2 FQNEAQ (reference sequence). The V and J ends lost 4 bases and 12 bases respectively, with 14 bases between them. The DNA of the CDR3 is TGTGCCAGCAGCTCGGGCATGCACGTCCAGTATTTT. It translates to CASSSGMHVQYF.

The CDR3 nucleotides read TGTGCCAGCAGCCAACGCGGGGGGGCCCAAGAGACCCAGTACTTC. Translating gives CASSQRGGAQETQYF. The chain carries TRBV7-7 and TRBJ2-5; TRBD2 agrees at 9 bases. CDR1 is SSHAT and CDR2 is FNYEAQ in the germline V gene (reference sequence). This CDR3 spans 15 amino acids. Losses at the gene ends were 5 bases for V and 1 base for J; bases not matched to a gene: 5.

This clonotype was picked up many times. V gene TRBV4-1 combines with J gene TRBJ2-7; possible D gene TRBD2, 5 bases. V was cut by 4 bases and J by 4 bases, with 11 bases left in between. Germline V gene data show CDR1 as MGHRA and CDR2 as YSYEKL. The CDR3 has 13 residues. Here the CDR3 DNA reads TGCGCCAGCAGCCCCAACCCGGGATACGAGCAGTACTTC. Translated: CASSPNPGYEQYF.

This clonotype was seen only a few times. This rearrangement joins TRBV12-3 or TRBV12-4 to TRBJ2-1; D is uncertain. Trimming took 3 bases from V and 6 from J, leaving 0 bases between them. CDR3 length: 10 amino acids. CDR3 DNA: TGTGCCAGCAGTTTCAATGAGCAGTTCTTC. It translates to CASSFNEQFF.

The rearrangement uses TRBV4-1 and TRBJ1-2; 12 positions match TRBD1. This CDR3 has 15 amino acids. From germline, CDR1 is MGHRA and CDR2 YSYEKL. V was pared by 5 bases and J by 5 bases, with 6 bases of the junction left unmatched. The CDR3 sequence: CASSKAGQGAYGYTF. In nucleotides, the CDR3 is TGCGCCAGCAGCAAGGCGGGACAGGGGGCGTATGGCTACACCTTC.

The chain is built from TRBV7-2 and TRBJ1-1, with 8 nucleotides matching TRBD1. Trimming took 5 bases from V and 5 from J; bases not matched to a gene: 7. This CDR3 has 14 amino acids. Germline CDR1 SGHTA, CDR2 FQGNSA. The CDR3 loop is CASSLTGVVTEAFF. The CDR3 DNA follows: TGTGCCAGCAGCCTGACAGGGGTGGTAACTGAAGCTTTCTTT.

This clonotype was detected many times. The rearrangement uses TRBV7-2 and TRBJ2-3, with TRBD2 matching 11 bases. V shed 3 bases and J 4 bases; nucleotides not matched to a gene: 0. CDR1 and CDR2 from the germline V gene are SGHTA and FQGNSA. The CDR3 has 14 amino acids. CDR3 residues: CASSFSGGADTQYF. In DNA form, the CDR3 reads TGTGCCAGCAGCTTTAGCGGGGGGGCAGATACGCAGTATTTT.

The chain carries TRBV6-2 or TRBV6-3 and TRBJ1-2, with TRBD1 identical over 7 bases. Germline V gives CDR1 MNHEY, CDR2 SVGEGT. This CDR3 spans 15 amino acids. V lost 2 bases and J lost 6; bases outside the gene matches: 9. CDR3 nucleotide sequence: TGTGCCAGCAGTTACCCCGCACAGGGGAAGAATGGCTACACCTTC. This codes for CASSYPAQGKNGYTF.

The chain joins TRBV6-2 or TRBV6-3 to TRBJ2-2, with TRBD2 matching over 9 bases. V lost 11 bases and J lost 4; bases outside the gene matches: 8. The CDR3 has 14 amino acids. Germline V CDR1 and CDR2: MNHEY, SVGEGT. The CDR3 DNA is TGTGCCCTATCTAGCGGGGAGAGCACCGGGGAGCTGTTTTTT. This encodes CALSSGESTGELFF.

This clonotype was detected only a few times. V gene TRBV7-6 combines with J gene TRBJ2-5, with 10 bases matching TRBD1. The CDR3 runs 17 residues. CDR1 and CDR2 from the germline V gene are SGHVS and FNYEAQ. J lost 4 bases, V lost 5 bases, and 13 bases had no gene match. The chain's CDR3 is CASSPTGRDRGVETQYF. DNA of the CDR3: TGTGCCAGCAGCCCCACCGGCCGGGACAGGGGTGTAGAGACCCAGTACTTC.

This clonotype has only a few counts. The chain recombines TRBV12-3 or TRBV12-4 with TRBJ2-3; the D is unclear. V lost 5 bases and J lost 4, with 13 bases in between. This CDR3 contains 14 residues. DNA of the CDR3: TGTGCCAGCAGTCCCCGAAGGGAATCAGATACGCAGTATTTT. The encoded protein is CASSPRRESDTQYF.

The CDR3 bases are TGTGCCAGCAGTTTAGCGCTTCAGCCAACCCGAAACTACGAGCAGTACTTC. Amino acid sequence: CASSLALQPTRNYEQYF. The gene calls are TRBV12-3 or TRBV12-4 and TRBJ2-7; no definite D call. V was cut by 0 bases and J by 3 bases, with 18 bases left in between. This CDR3 spans 17 amino acids.

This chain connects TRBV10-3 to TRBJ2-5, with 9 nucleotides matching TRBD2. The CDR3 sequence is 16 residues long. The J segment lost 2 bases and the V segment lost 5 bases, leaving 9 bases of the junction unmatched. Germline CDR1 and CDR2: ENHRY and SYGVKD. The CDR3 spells CAISPEGGGAQETQYF. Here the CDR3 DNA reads TGTGCCATCAGTCCCGAGGGCGGGGGGGCACAAGAGACCCAGTACTTC.

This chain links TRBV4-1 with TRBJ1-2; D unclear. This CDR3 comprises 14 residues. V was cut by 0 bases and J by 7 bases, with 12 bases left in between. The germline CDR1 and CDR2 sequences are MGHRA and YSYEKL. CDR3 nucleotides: TGCGCCAGCAGCCAAGATCGCATGACGGGTGGCTACACCTTC. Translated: CASSQDRMTGGYTF.

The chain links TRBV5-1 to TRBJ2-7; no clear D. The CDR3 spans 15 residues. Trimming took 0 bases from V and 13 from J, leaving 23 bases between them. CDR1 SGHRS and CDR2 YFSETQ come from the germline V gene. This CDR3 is CASSLVVSAPTSRYF. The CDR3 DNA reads TGCGCCAGCAGCTTGGTAGTCAGTGCTCCTACGAGCAGATACTTC.

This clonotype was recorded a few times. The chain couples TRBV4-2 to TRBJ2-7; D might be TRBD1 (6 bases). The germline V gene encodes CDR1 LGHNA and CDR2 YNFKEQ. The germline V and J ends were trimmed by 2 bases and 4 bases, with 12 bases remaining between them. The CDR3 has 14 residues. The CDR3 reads CASSQTRDIYEQYF. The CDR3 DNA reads TGTGCCAGCAGCCAAACCCGGGACATATACGAGCAGTACTTC.

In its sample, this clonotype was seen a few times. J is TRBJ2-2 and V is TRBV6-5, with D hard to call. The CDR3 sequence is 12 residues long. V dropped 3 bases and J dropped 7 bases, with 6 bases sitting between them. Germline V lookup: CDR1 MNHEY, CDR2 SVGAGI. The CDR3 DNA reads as TGTGCCAGCAGTTATCGTGGCGGGGAGCTGTTTTTT. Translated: CASSYRGGELFF.

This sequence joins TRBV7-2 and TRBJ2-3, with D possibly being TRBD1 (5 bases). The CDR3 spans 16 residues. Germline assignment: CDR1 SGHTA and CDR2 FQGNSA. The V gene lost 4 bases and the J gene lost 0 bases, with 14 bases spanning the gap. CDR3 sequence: CASSSHGPGSTDTQYF. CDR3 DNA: TGTGCCAGCAGCTCCCACGGTCCAGGGAGCACAGATACGCAGTATTTT.

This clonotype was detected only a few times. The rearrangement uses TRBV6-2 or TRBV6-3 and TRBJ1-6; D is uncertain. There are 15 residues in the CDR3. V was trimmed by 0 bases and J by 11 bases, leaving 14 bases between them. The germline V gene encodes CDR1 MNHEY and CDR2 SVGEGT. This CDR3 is CASSYSTGDGAPLHF. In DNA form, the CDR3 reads TGTGCCAGCAGTTACTCGACGGGTGATGGGGCACCCCTCCACTTT.

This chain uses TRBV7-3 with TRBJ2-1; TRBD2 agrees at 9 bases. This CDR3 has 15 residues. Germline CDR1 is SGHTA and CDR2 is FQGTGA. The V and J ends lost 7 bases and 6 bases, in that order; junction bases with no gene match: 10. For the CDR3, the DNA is TGTGCCAGCACCATGGGCGGGGGGGCCAGCAATGAGCAGTTCTTC. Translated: CASTMGGGASNEQFF.

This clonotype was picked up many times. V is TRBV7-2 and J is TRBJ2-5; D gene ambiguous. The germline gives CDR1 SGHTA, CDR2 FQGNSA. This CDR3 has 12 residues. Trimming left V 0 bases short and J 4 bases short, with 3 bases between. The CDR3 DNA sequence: TGTGCCAGCAGCTTAGCAGGAGAGACCCAGTACTTC. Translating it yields CASSLAGETQYF.

This chain's CDR3 is CASSPTEGTEAFF. CDR3 sequence (DNA): TGTGCCAGCTCACCAACTGAGGGAACTGAAGCTTTCTTT. The chain recombines TRBV18 with TRBJ1-1; D gene ambiguous. Germline-derived CDR1 and CDR2 are KGHSH and LQKENI. The CDR3 runs to 13 residues. V gave up 2 bases and J gave up 5 bases, with 9 bases separating them.

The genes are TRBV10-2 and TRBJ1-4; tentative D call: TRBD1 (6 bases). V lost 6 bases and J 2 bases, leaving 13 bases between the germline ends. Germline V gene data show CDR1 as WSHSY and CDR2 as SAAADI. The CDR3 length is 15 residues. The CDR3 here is CASSLQGWTNEKLFF. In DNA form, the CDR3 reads TGCGCCAGCAGCCTACAGGGTTGGACTAATGAAAAACTGTTTTTT.

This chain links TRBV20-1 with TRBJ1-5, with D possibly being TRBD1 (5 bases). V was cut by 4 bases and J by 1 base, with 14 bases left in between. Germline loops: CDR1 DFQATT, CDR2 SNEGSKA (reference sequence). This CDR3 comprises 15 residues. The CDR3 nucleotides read TGCAGTGCTAATCGGGGCCCAATGAGCAATCAGCCCCAGCATTTT. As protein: CSANRGPMSNQPQHF.

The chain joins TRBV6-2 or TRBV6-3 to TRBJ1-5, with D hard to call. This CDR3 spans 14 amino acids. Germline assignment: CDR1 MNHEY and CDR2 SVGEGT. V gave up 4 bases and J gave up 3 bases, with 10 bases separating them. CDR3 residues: CASSWGDANQPQHF. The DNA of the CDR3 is TGTGCCAGCAGTTGGGGTGATGCCAATCAGCCCCAGCATTTT.

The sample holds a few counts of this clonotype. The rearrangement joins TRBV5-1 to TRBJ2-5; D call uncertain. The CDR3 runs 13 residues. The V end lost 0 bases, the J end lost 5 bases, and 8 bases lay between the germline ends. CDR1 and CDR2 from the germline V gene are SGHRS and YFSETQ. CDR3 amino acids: CASSLVAIETQYF. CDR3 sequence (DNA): TGCGCCAGCAGCTTGGTGGCTATTGAGACCCAGTACTTC.

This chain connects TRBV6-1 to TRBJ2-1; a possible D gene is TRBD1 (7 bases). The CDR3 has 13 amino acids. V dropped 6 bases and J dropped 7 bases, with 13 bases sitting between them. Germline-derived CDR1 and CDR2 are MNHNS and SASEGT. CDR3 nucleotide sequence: TGTGCCAGCAGCCGACAGGGAGGAAATGAGCAGTTCTTC. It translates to CASSRQGGNEQFF.

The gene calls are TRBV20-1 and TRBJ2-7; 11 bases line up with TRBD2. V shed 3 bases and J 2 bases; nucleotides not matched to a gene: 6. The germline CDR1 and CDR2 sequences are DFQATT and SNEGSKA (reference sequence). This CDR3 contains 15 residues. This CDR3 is CSARRTSGFPYEQYF. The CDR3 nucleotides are TGCAGTGCTAGGAGGACTAGCGGGTTTCCCTACGAGCAGTACTTC.

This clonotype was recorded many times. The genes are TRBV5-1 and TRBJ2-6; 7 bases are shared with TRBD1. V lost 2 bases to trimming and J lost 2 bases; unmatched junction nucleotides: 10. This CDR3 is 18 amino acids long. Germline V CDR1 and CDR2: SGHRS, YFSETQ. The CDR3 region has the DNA TGCGCCAGCAGCTTTACCCAGGGGGTTACCCCTGGGGCCAACGTCCTGACTTTC. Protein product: CASSFTQGVTPGANVLTF.